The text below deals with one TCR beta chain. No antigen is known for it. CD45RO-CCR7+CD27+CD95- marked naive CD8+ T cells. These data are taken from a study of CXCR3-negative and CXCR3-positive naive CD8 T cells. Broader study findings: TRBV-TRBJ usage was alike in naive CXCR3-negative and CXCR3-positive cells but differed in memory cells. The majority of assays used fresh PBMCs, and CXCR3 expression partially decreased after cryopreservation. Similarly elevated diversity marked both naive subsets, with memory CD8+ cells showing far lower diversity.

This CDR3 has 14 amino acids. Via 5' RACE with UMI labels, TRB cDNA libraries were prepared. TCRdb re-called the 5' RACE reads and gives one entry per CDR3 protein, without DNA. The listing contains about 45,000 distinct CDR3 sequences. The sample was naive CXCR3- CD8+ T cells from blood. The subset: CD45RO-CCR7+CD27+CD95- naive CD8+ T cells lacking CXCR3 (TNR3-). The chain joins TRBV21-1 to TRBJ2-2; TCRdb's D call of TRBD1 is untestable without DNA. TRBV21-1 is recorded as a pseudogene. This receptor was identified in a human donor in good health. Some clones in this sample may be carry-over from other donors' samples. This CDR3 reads CASSKQQGPGELFF.